One T cell receptor (beta chain) is described in this entry. Its specific antigen is unknown. No base quality values were provided; no much bigger clone lies one nucleotide off. Different DNA sequences within this sample yield the same CDR3. Receptor amplification or capture employed the immunoSEQ multiplex PCR assay. The multiplex PCR relied on a mix of 60 forward primers for TCR Vbeta segments and 13 reverse primers for TCR Jbeta segments. The CDR3 region of rearranged TCR beta genes was amplified from genomic DNA by a multiplex PCR assay. Amplified TCR beta libraries were sequenced as 87-base-pair reads on the Illumina HiSeq System. The original methods were these. A later analysis tallied roughly 76 million unique TCR beta chains across the 550 to 850 repertoires, and roughly 11 million of those chains were shared by two or more donors. A nearest-neighbor algorithm error-corrected the raw reads and collapsed the reads into unique sequences, merging closely related sequences to remove PCR and sequencing errors. Alignment of CDR3 sequences to IMGT reference sequences was used to assign V, D and J gene segments. Each retained sequence needed at least a six-nucleotide match to both a V gene segment and a J gene segment. A rearrangement counted as productive if the CDR3 had no stop codons and remained in frame with V and J, and every other rearrangement counted as non-productive. Following IMGT convention, CDR3 was defined as the stretch from the second conserved V-encoded cysteine to the conserved J-encoded phenylalanine. The earlier analysis of about 590 of the donors excluded sequences that lacked an unambiguous match to a single V gene segment. An earlier analysis of 587 of the donors called V segments functional above 56.7% productive rearrangements and segregating when the between-donor standard deviation exceeded 5%. A statistical classification framework was developed to diagnose cytomegalovirus status using the catalog of TCR beta chain sequences. V and J gene assignment, in a later analysis, came from comparing TCR nucleotide sequences with IMGT/GENE-DB human TR gene sequences. In a later analysis, CDR3 sequences and most-parsimonious VDJ recombination scenarios were assigned using the TCRdist pipeline. In a later analysis, each TCR beta chain was defined by its CDR3 amino acid sequence together with its V-gene family, and reads without a unique V-gene family were excluded. In a later analysis, fewer than 600 highly shared, low-generation-probability nucleotide sequences were removed to address suspected cross-contamination and a sequencing artifact. In a later analysis, a clonal expansion index for each public chain was calculated from normalized within-repertoire ranks of inferred template counts. In a later analysis, generation probabilities were computed with a VDJ recombination model fitted to out-of-frame rearrangements, and the resulting probabilities were checked against IGoR. In a later analysis, TCR-TCR, TCR-HLA and TCR-CMV co-occurrence was scored with hypergeometric tests, and a repertoire-size bias correction was applied to TCR pairs. A later analysis estimated false discovery rates by permuting HLA or CMV assignments 20 times. In a later analysis, co-occurring TCRs were grouped using DBSCAN, with TCRdist sequence similarity added in when clustering inside HLA-allele-positive subsets. Co-occurrence clustering excluded repertoires with fewer than 30,000 or more than 120,000 public chains, plus five with anomalous nucleotide sharing. Held by TCRdb, this immuneACCESS table contains in-frame sequences only and omits some clones. Under half of the omission traces to an unresolved V gene where checked; the cause of the rest is unknown. That table furnishes V, J and clone size, whereas the DNA furnished D and trimming. The sample table lists more than 80,000 clones, less than 70% of them with a count of one. 2.5% to 3% of the sample is held by the ten biggest clonotypes.

The cohort comprised fewer than 750 healthy bone marrow donors. At the time of sampling, all cohort members were nominally healthy, though unrecorded immune exposures were likely present. The donor tested CMV seronegative and was one of the 352 seronegative cohort members. A peripheral blood sample was provided by each donor, and peripheral blood mononuclear cells were used for TCR beta sequencing. The Qiagen DNeasy Blood Extraction Kit was used to extract genomic DNA from the blood cell samples. The CDR3 holds 14 amino acids from the cysteine to the phenylalanine. Here the CDR3 DNA is all that survives: 42 bases in frame from base 1. Reading the germline V gene gives CDR1 SGHRS and CDR2 YFSETQ. The V end gives up 4 bases and the J end 1 base, leaving 1 base in the junction not matched to a gene. The data were taken from a study of cytomegalovirus exposure and HLA in healthy donors (dated by TCRdb to between 2016 and 2019). In terms of the full investigation: In an earlier analysis of around 540 of the donors, 276 Gb of sequence data and 90 million to 120 million unique TCR beta sequences from about 179 million T cells were reported. Every discovery cohort repertoire had been produced on one sequencing platform. Among over 350 genotyped donors of the cohort, an average of 235,054 unique TCR beta nucleotide sequences were sequenced per donor, roughly a sixth of them non-productive. Roughly 5 DR-DQ haplotypes were handled as single units for association and clustering, since linkage in the cohort was strong. Roughly 310 gigabases of sequencing data and approximately 93 million unique TCR sequences were included in an early release covering roughly 600 HLA-typed donors. Class I and class II HLA loci were covered by the typing at four-digit resolution. An earlier analysis of several hundred of the donors applied high-throughput TCR beta sequencing to assess whether each TCR beta V gene segment acted as functional or pseudogenic. Rather than drawing on any new phenotypic data, the later analysis identified candidate immune exposures from TCR beta sequences and the way those sequences occurred across donors. Genome-wide SNP genotypes for about 55% of the 666 donors were used in a later genetic analysis, which treated that subset as a discovery cohort. The genetic ancestry cluster associated with self-reported Caucasian donors included about four fifths of the 350 to 500 genotyped donors. The number of typed donors differed by locus: about 620-640 for A, B, C, DRB1 and DQB1; some 500 for DQA1; some 610 for DPA1; and 400 to 480 for DPB1. Along with the approximately 700-subject first cohort, a separate validation cohort of over a hundred different subjects was used. Using immunosequencing, the study profiled T cell repertoires from 500 to 800 subjects and related those repertoires to cytomegalovirus serostatus. The study combined high-throughput TCR immunosequencing, statistical association of individual TCRs with disease status, and machine learning to predict cytomegalovirus infection status. To study patterns of TCR occurrence, a later analysis re-analyzed previously published TCR beta repertoires from hundreds of donors and added high-resolution HLA genotyping. Donor age, sex, ethnicity and CMV serostatus were collected together with the repertoire data. The aim of the study was to test whether cataloging public T cell receptors could identify signatures of past pathogen exposure. The paper's findings and limits, for the study overall: The study listed 164 TCR beta chains as associated with cytomegalovirus. A further reported finding was that TCR beta sequences accurately predicted the HLA-A and HLA-B alleles for most subjects in the first cohort. In vitro tests confirmed that a few of the cytomegalovirus-associated TCR beta chains recognize cytomegalovirus antigens. An association between a missense DCLRE1C variant and V-gene and J-gene trimming of TCR beta chains was found in a later genetic analysis and replicated in an independent cohort. According to a later genetic analysis, donors in an Asian-associated ancestry cluster had fewer N-insertions in productive TCRs than the roughly 670-donor mean. Linkage disequilibrium might explain the correlated functional status among segregating V segments, but an unknown experimental factor could not be excluded. While some public TCRs were present in many individuals, most TCR sequences turned up only very rarely across donors. The 87-base-pair reads could not distinguish some IMGT-functional V segments, including TRBV6-2 and TRBV6-3, so those segments were excluded. The classifier was reported to diagnose cytomegalovirus status with high specificity and sensitivity in both the original cohort and the validation cohort. Assigning TCR associations to individual alleles was difficult when HLA alleles, especially DR and DQ, strongly co-occurred. The sequencing pipeline was judged likely to have produced a cluster of highly shared sequence variants as a technical artifact. A later analysis found that TCR association rates varied across HLA loci, with DRB1 alleles showing the most associated TCRs and HLA-C alleles the fewest. This cohort had only TCR beta chains sequenced, and the lack of alpha or paired-chain data limited which features could be detected. In a later analysis, most CMV-associated TCR beta chains were found to appear HLA-restricted, with HLA associations seemingly driven largely by CMV exposure. Because some donors lacked HLA typing at each locus, the association tests relied only on the typed subset. Compared with equally common non-associated chains, HLA-associated TCR beta chains in a later analysis were more clonally expanded and had lower generation probabilities. Sequencing depth was assumed to be roughly uniform across donors in the presence/absence analyses, though that assumption may not hold. CMV serostatus was the only immune exposure information available for the cohort. A later analysis reported that several top co-occurrence clusters appeared linked to parvovirus B19, influenza, CMV and Epstein-Barr virus. In an earlier analysis of 587 of the donors, most TCR beta V segments were observed in productive rearrangements about 87% or about 30% of the time, broadly matching IMGT annotations. In a later analysis, 16,951 TCR beta sequences were associated with specific HLA alleles at a false discovery rate of 0.05. It was suggested by the authors that the approach could potentially be generalized to other disease states and immunological phenotypes. Some 15 rarely observed V segments, including chromosome 9 orphons, were excluded from the earlier analysis of a few hundred of the donors because counts were too low.

Sequencing input: PBMCs. The chain is encoded by TRBV5-1 joined to TRBJ1-1, with 10 bases aligning to TRBD1. The sequence was collected from a man aged 45 to 65 in good health and CMV-seronegative. The CDR3 region reads CASSRTGGNTEAFF. DNA sequence: TGCGCCAGCAGCAGGACAGGGGGGAACACTGAAGCTTTCTTT. With all but the CDR3 taken from the reference TRBV5-1 and TRBJ1-1 genes, the full variable domain is: KAGVTQTPRYLIKTRGQQVTLSCSPISGHRSVSWYQQTPGQGLQFLFEYFSETQRNKGNFPGRFSGRQFSNSRSEMNVSTLELGDSALYLCASSRTGGNTEAFFGQGTRLTVV.